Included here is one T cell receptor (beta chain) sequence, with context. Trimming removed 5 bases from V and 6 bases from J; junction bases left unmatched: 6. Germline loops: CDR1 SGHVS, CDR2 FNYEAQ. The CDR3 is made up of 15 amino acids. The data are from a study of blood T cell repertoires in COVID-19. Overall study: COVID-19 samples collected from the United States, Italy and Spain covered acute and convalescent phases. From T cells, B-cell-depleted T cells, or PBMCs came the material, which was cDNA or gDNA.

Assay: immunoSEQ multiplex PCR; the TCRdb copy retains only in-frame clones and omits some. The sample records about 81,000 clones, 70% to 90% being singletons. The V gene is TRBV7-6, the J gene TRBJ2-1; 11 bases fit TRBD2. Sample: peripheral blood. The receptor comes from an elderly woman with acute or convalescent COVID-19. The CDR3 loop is CASSTTSGRGNEQFF. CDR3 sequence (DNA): TGTGCCAGCAGCACAACTAGCGGGAGAGGCAATGAGCAGTTCTTC. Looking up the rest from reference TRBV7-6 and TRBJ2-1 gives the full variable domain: GAGVSQSPRYKVTKRGQDVALRCDPISGHVSLYWYRQALGQGPEFLTYFNYEAQQDKSGLPNDRFSAERPEGSISTLTIQRTEQRDSAMYRCASSTTSGRGNEQFFGPGTRLTVL.